The clone carrying this T cell receptor (beta chain) was seen only a few times. This specimen belongs to a study of identical twins. V lost 7 bases to trimming and J lost 7 bases; unmatched junction nucleotides: 10. The CDR3 is made up of 17 amino acids. Germline V lookup: CDR1 KGHDR, CDR2 SFDVKD. TCRdb re-called the 5' RACE reads through MiXCR, storing one row per CDR3 protein. The table lists nearly 650,000 distinct CDR3 sequences, about 7.6% of them singletons, with 1.5% to 2% in the top ten. These data also featured in a second study, about yellow fever vaccine responses in identical twins.

V is TRBV24-1 and J is TRBJ2-1; 15 nucleotides match TRBD2. This receptor was taken from a woman younger than 30 in good health. Input material: PBMCs. The CDR3 here is CATRGGTGLAGGNEQFF. CDR3 DNA: TGTGCCACCAGAGGAGGCACGGGACTAGCGGGAGGAAATGAGCAGTTCTTC.